These 24 T cell receptor beta chains were all obtained from the same sample, sequenced in a study of shared clonotypes between healthy human individuals. Sequencing used immunoSEQ multiplex PCR; TCRdb keeps in-frame clones, though not all of them. The sample has 950,000 to 1,300,000 clones, about 77% seen once. Material for sequencing was memory CD4+ T cells sorted from blood. Subset indicated: CD45RA-negative fraction. The receptors stem from a young man in good health.

The CDR3 sequence: CSARWGWWGYTF. The DNA for the CDR3 is TGCAGCGCAAGGTGGGGGTGGTGGGGCTACACCTTC. The gene calls are TRBV29-1 and TRBJ1-2; TRBD1 is a possible D gene (5 bases). The CDR3 contains 12 residues. The V and J ends lost 7 bases and 8 bases respectively, with 17 bases between them. Germline V gene sequence: CDR1 SQVTM, CDR2 ANQGSEA.

There are a few counts of this clone. This sample includes further DNA sequences coding for the same CDR3. The gene calls are TRBV18 and TRBJ1-1; D gene ambiguous. V lost 1 base to trimming and J lost 0 bases, with 6 bases between them. The CDR3 is 14 residues long. Germline V gene lookup returns CDR1 KGHSH and CDR2 LQKENI. CDR3 nucleotides: TGTGCCAGCTCACCACAGCCCATGAACACTGAAGCTTTCTTT. Residues: CASSPQPMNTEAFF.

The chain joins TRBV7-3 to TRBJ2-1; 7 nucleotides line up with TRBD2. Germline CDR1 reads SGHTA; CDR2 reads FQGTGA. J gave up 9 bases and V 4 bases, and 9 bases lay outside the gene matches. This CDR3 has 14 amino acids. DNA for the CDR3: TGTGCCAGCAGCTCGAACCCCGGCGGGGGTGAGCAGTTCTTC. Residues: CASSSNPGGGEQFF.

V usage is TRBV6-1 and J usage is TRBJ2-6, with D unresolved. CDR1 MNHNS and CDR2 SASEGT come from the germline V gene. The CDR3 runs to 15 residues. V gave up 1 base and J gave up 4 bases, with 8 bases separating them. The CDR3 reads CASSEGWAGANVLTF. CDR3 DNA sequence: TGTGCCAGCAGTGAAGGCTGGGCCGGGGCCAACGTCCTGACTTTC.

This clone was observed a handful of times. The rearrangement uses TRBV19 and TRBJ1-2, with D possibly being TRBD1 (5 bases). V dropped 4 bases and J dropped 2 bases, with 11 bases sitting between them. Germline-derived CDR1 and CDR2 are LNHDA and SQIVND (reference sequence). This CDR3 region has 14 residues. This CDR3 reads CASSTLDRNYGYTF. Written as DNA, the CDR3 is TGTGCCAGTAGTACGTTAGACAGAAACTATGGCTACACCTTC.

The chain links TRBV5-1 to TRBJ2-5, with D maybe TRBD2 (5 bases). The V gene lost 4 bases and the J gene lost 7 bases, with 14 bases spanning the gap. CDR3 size: 13 residues. Per germline, CDR1 SGHRS and CDR2 YFSETQ. The CDR3 reads CASSLEGQPTQYF. The DNA of the CDR3 is TGCGCCAGCAGCCTAGAGGGCCAGCCGACCCAGTACTTC.

In this sample, this clone turned up a few times. The chain combines TRBV5-4 with TRBJ1-6; D possibly corresponds to TRBD1 (5 bases). Germline lookup yields CDR1 SGHNT and CDR2 YYREEE (reference sequence). This CDR3 contains 16 residues. The ends were cut back, 4 bases at V and 4 bases at J, with 15 bases in the middle. The CDR3 sequence: CASSQGRDPYNSPLHF. Here the CDR3 DNA reads TGTGCCAGCAGCCAGGGCCGGGACCCGTATAATTCACCCCTCCACTTT.

This clone was observed a few times. The gene calls are TRBV4-1 and TRBJ1-4; 7 nucleotides align to TRBD1. This CDR3 has 18 amino acids. CDR1 and CDR2 from the germline V gene are MGHRA and YSYEKL. V dropped 4 bases and J dropped 3; count of bases not matched to a gene: 14. The CDR3 sequence: CASSLTYATGQSNEKLFF. In DNA, the CDR3 is TGCGCCAGCAGCCTTACATATGCTACGGGACAGTCTAATGAAAAACTGTTTTTT.

The V call is TRBV11-2, the J call TRBJ1-2; D is unresolved. The V gene's germline CDR1 is SGHAT and CDR2 FQNNGV. CDR3 length equals 12 residues. The V end lost 3 bases, the J end lost 4 bases, and 6 bases lay between the germline ends. The CDR3 sequence: CASSFSSYGYTF. The CDR3 bases are TGTGCCAGCAGCTTCTCCAGCTATGGCTACACCTTC. Variable domain in full (rest from reference TRBV11-2 and TRBJ1-2): EAGVAQSPRYKIIEKRQSVAFWCNPISGHATLYWYQQILGQGPKLLIQFQNNGVVDDSQLPKDRFSAERLKGVDSTLKIQPAKLEDSAVYLCASSFSSYGYTFGSGTRLTVV.

This clone has only a few counts. V and J are TRBV29-1 and TRBJ1-5, with 10 bases identical to TRBD1. Germline V gene data show CDR1 as SQVTM and CDR2 as ANQGSEA. The CDR3 sequence is 13 residues long. V shed 6 bases and J 6 bases; nucleotides not matched to a gene: 5. CDR3 region: CSVGQGLGQPQHF. DNA for the CDR3: TGCAGCGTGGGACAGGGGTTAGGTCAGCCCCAGCATTTT. Looking up the rest from reference TRBV29-1 and TRBJ1-5 gives the full variable domain: SAVISQKPSRDICQRGTSLTIQCQVDSQVTMMFWYRQQPGQSLTLIATANQGSEATYESGFVIDKFPISRPNLTFSTLTVSNMSPEDSSIYLCSVGQGLGQPQHFGDGTRLSIL.

The V call is TRBV7-9, the J call TRBJ2-4; the match to TRBD2 covers 12 bases. V shed 5 bases, J shed 5 bases, and the junction held 10 bases outside the gene matches. The CDR3 sequence is 17 residues long. Germline V CDR1 and CDR2: SEHNR, FQNEAQ (reference sequence). The CDR3 region has the DNA TGTGCCAGCAGCGCAGCTAGCGGGGGGGTGTACGAAAACATTCAGTACTTC. Translating gives CASSAASGGVYENIQYF.

The chain links TRBV5-6 to TRBJ1-1, with D unresolved. The CDR3 is made up of 11 amino acids. The germline V gene encodes CDR1 SGHDT and CDR2 YYEEEE. With 4 bases removed from V and 10 bases from J, the gap between germline ends came to 11 bases. In DNA form, the CDR3 reads TGTGCCAGCAGCCTAAGGGAGGGAGCTTTCTTT. Amino acids: CASSLREGAFF. The full variable domain, in which reference TRBV5-6 and TRBJ1-1 provide the parts outside the CDR3, is DAGVTQSPTHLIKTRGQQVTLRCSPKSGHDTVSWYQQALGQGPQFIFQYYEEEERQRGNFPDRFSGHQFPNYSSELNVNALLLGDSALYLCASSLREGAFFGQGTRLTVV.

This clone was observed a single time. This chain connects TRBV20-1 to TRBJ2-1; D is unclear. Per germline, CDR1 DFQATT and CDR2 SNEGSKA (reference sequence). The CDR3 length is 11 residues. The V gene lost 3 bases and the J gene lost 5 bases, with 5 bases spanning the gap. This CDR3 reads CSASTDNEQFF. CDR3 coding DNA: TGCAGTGCTAGTACGGACAATGAGCAGTTCTTC.

This clone was found a few times. The chain employs TRBV6-1 and TRBJ1-6; no clear D. The V gene's germline CDR1 is MNHNS and CDR2 SASEGT. V lost 6 bases to trimming and J lost 5 bases, with 8 bases between them. This CDR3 is built from 13 residues. The DNA of the CDR3 is TGTGCCAGCAGCCGGGTCAATAATTCACCCCTCCACTTT. This sequence encodes CASSRVNNSPLHF.

Here the CDR3 reads CASRSGGNQETQYF. In DNA, the CDR3 is TGCGCCAGCAGGTCAGGGGGGAACCAAGAGACCCAGTACTTC. The rearrangement uses TRBV5-1 and TRBJ2-5; TRBD1 might be the D (7 bases). V lost 5 bases, J lost 0 bases, and 11 bases lay in between. Germline V gene sequence: CDR1 SGHRS, CDR2 YFSETQ. The CDR3 is 14 residues long.

V is TRBV27 and J is TRBJ2-1, with a weak D call TRBD2 (6 bases). V lost 6 bases and J lost 4, with 13 bases in between. Germline assignment: CDR1 MNHEY and CDR2 SMNVEV (reference sequence). This CDR3 is built from 14 residues. The CDR3 bases are TGTGCCAGCAGACGGGAGCTGATATACAATGAGCAGTTCTTC. Amino acid sequence: CASRRELIYNEQFF.

This clone was seen ten or more times. The chain couples TRBV7-9 to TRBJ2-7; 8 positions match TRBD1. Per germline, CDR1 SEHNR and CDR2 FQNEAQ (reference sequence). The V segment lost 1 base and the J segment 7 bases; nucleotides outside the gene matches: 9. This CDR3 is 15 amino acids long. The CDR3 sequence is CASSLGSGTGEEQYF. For the CDR3, the DNA is TGTGCCAGCAGCTTAGGATCCGGGACAGGAGAAGAGCAGTACTTC.

This clone turned up a few times. Other DNA sequences in the same sample also yield this CDR3. The genes are TRBV7-2 and TRBJ2-3, with D maybe TRBD2 (6 bases). The CDR3 length is 15 residues. CDR1 and CDR2 (germline): SGHTA, FQGNSA. The ends were cut back, 4 bases at V and 0 bases at J, with 11 bases in the middle. The CDR3 DNA reads TGTGCCAGCAGCTCTGGGGGGTCTAGCACAGATACGCAGTATTTT. It codes for CASSSGGSSTDTQYF.

This chain joins TRBV18 and TRBJ1-1, with D maybe TRBD1 (6 bases). The CDR3 covers 15 residues. V shed 3 bases and J shed 4 bases, with 15 bases lying between them. Germline V lookup: CDR1 KGHSH, CDR2 LQKENI. The CDR3 coding sequence is TGTGCCAGCTCACCCGCGACAGGACTAGCCACTGAAGCTTTCTTT. Protein sequence: CASSPATGLATEAFF.

V gene TRBV6-5 combines with J gene TRBJ1-4; D is unresolved. This CDR3 spans 11 amino acids. From germline, CDR1 is MNHEY and CDR2 SVGAGI. Trimming took off 9 bases at V and 7 bases at J, with 9 bases between the two ends. This CDR3 reads CASGRGEKLFF. The CDR3 bases are TGTGCCAGTGGACGCGGTGAAAAACTGTTTTTT.

The chain has TRBV15 and TRBJ2-7; 7 bases agree with TRBD1. J lost 2 bases, V lost 5 bases, and 3 bases had no gene match. Germline assignment: CDR1 LNHNV and CDR2 YYDKDF (reference sequence). CDR3 length: 13 amino acids. CDR3 in amino acids: CATSGTDTYEQYF. The CDR3 DNA sequence: TGTGCCACCAGCGGGACAGATACCTACGAGCAGTACTTC.

This clone showed up many times. The V and J genes are TRBV4-3 and TRBJ2-1, with TRBD2 matching over 9 bases. Germline CDR1 is LGHNA and CDR2 is YSLEER. The CDR3 consists of 19 residues. Unmatched junction bases numbered 11, after V lost 0 bases and J lost 2 bases. CDR3 region: CASSQDFLAGLAPYNEQFF. In DNA form, the CDR3 reads TGCGCCAGCAGCCAAGATTTCTTGGCGGGACTAGCACCCTACAATGAGCAGTTCTTC.

V is TRBV12-2 and J is TRBJ2-1. TRBV12-2 is designated a pseudogene. The length of the CDR3 is 15 residues. The CDR3 region has the DNA TGTGCAAGTCGCTTTGGTCCCCACCGCTTCAATGAGCAGTTCTTC. Encoded protein: CASRFGPHRFNEQFF.

This clone showed up just once. The sample carries other DNA sequences with the same CDR3. The V call is TRBV5-1, the J call TRBJ2-3; TRBD2 aligns across 7 bases. The trim removed 0 bases at V and 0 bases at J, leaving 4 bases unmatched. This CDR3 comprises 16 residues. CDR1 and CDR2 from the germline V gene are SGHRS and YFSETQ. The CDR3: CASSLEGGSSTDTQYF. The CDR3 DNA reads as TGCGCCAGCAGCTTGGAGGGCGGGAGTAGCACAGATACGCAGTATTTT.